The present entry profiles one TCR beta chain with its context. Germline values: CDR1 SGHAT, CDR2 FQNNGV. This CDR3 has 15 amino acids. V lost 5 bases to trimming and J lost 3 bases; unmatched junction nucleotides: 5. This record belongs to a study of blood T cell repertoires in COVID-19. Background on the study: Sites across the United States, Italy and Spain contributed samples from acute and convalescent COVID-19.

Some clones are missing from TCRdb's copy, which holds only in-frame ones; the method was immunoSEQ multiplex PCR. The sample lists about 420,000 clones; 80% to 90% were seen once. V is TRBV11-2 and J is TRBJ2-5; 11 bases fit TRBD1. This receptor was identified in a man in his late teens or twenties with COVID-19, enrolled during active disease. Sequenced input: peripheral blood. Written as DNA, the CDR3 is TGTGCCAGCAGCCCGGGGGACAGGGGGGAAGAGACCCAGTACTTC. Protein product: CASSPGDRGEETQYF.